This TCR beta chain was captured in a study of T cell responses to AZD1222 COVID-19 vaccine. Study results and caveats: Among vaccine-associated CD4 TCRs, coverage spanned spike, with dominance at 160-218 and 743-854. Spike-specific TCR breadth and depth went up after people got two AZD1222 doses. Clonal diversity was possibly underestimated, and white British individuals and females predominated among donors.

Libraries were prepared by immunoSEQ multiplex PCR; TCRdb keeps only in-frame clonotypes and omits some of them. Seen here are fewer than 110,000 clones, more than 80% observed once, and the top ten hold roughly 7%. With regard to this clone: Antigen specificity is unknown.

This CDR3 comprises 14 residues. From germline, CDR1 is MDHEN and CDR2 SYDVKM. V was pared by 5 bases and J by 4 bases, with 15 bases between. The receptor was isolated from an adult in good health. The material sequenced was peripheral blood, taken on day 0 of AZD1222 vaccination. The chain employs TRBV28 and TRBJ2-7; tentative D call: TRBD2 (6 bases). The DNA for the CDR3 is TGTGCCAGCAGTAACCCGGGACTTGGATACGAGCAGTACTTC. Translated, it gives CASSNPGLGYEQYF. Using reference TRBV28 and TRBJ2-7 for the parts outside the CDR3, the full variable domain is DVKVTQSSRYLVKRTGEKVFLECVQDMDHENMFWYRQDPGLGLRLIYFSYDVKMKEKGDIPEGYSVSREKKERFSLILESASTNQTSMYLCASSNPGLGYEQYFGPGTRLTVT.